The clone carrying this TCR beta chain has ten or more counts. Its antigen is still unknown. TCRdb re-called the 5' RACE reads with MiXCR, one entry per CDR3 protein. The table records around 480,000 distinct CDR3 sequences, approximately 15% of them present only once. This entry comes from a study of identical twins. The CDR3 is 15 residues long. Looked up from germline, CDR1 is SGHRS and CDR2 is YFSETQ. Trimming stripped 0 bases from V and 3 bases from J, with 9 bases between. Regarding the study as a whole: Zero-insertion analyses might be partly confounded by invariant T cells like MAIT and iNKT. Modelling underestimated the level of out-of-frame TCR alpha sharing observed in monozygotic twins.

This sample was shared with a second study, whose subject was yellow fever vaccine responses in identical twins.

This receptor was obtained from a woman aged 18-29 years in good health. The genes are TRBV5-1 and TRBJ1-4, with no clear D. The source material was CD4+ T cells sorted from blood. The CDR3 DNA follows: TGCGCCAGCAGCTTGGCCGCAGGAGCTAATGAAAAACTGTTTTTT. Translation: CASSLAAGANEKLFF.